These T cell receptor beta chains were read from a single sample in a study of identifying expanded T cells in peripheral blood. Generated by immunoSEQ multiplex PCR, the TCRdb table keeps only in-frame clones and is missing some. Of 100,000 or so clones in the sample, roughly 89% are singletons; the top ten hold less than 20%. Source material: blood. Source of these receptors: a person aged 18-69 years in good health. Both conserved end residues are part of each CDR3. The D gene is left open where the match is weak. Clone size is given for some rows only: seen once, a few or many times, or a class if the clone is expanded.

clone_size j_call v_call d_call cdr3_nt cdr3_aa
. TRBJ2-5 TRBV6-1 . TGTGCCAGCAAGGGGTCGCAAGAGACCCAGTACTTC CASKGSQETQYF
. TRBJ1-1 TRBV5-4 . TGTGCCAGCAGCTTGGAACAGACGAACACTGAAGCTTTCTTT CASSLEQTNTEAFF
. TRBJ2-7 TRBV18 TRBD1 TGTGCCAGCTCACCAAGGCCGGGACAGGGCCCCTACGAGCAGTACTTC CASSPRPGQGPYEQYF
few TRBJ1-5 TRBV7-2 . TGTGCCAGCAGTCGTCAAGGGAATCAGCCCCAGCATTTT CASSRQGNQPQHF
. TRBJ2-7 TRBV11-1 . TGTGCCAGCAGCTCCGGAGACTACGAGCAGTACTTC CASSSGDYEQYF
. TRBJ2-7 TRBV4-3 TRBD1 TGCGCCAGCAGCCGATACCGGGACAGGGGCCACGAGCAGTACTTC CASSRYRDRGHEQYF
. TRBJ1-6 TRBV5-4 . TGTGCCAGCAGCTTTGGCCAACCGATAAGCTCCTATAATTCACCCCTCCACTTT CASSFGQPISSYNSPLHF
. TRBJ1-5 TRBV7-3 . TGTGCCAGCAGCCACGATCCACCTCCCCAGGGCGGCAATCAGCCCCAGCATTTT CASSHDPPPQGGNQPQHF
. TRBJ2-3 TRBV2 . TGTGCCAGCAGTCTGGGTCTCGGGGGAGGCTACACAGATACGCAGTATTTT CASSLGLGGGYTDTQYF
. TRBJ2-7 TRBV2 TRBD1 TGTGCCAAAGGGACAGGGCTCGGGGCCTACGAGCAGTACTTC CAKGTGLGAYEQYF
. TRBJ1-5 TRBV13 . TGTGCCAGCAGTTCTGGCGGTAGCAATCAGCCCCAGCATTTT CASSSGGSNQPQHF
. TRBJ1-2 TRBV7-9 . TGTGCCAGCAGCCCCACGGGGGGGCCGGACTATGGCTACACCTTC CASSPTGGPDYGYTF